One TCR beta chain is described in this entry. Profiling relied on immunoSEQ multiplex PCR, and the TCRdb table lists in-frame clones only, not all of them. The data show some 42,000 clones, with about 79% seen just once and roughly 25% held by the top ten. The source of the sample is a study of OX40 agonist ivuxolimab in advanced cancers. On the study more broadly: The patients got ivuxolimab, which is an agonistic anti-OX40 (CD134) antibody. Anti-PD-1, anti-PD-L1 or anti-CTLA-4 therapy given earlier was allowed, and approximately 43% had some.

The length of the CDR3 is 16 residues. The V and J ends lost 5 bases and 0 bases respectively, with 15 bases between them. The V gene's germline CDR1 is MGHDK and CDR2 SYGVNS. It was autoimmune disease history or systemic immunosuppression that excluded patients. This clonotype was obtained from an adult with an advanced solid tumor such as melanoma, head and neck, liver or kidney cancer. The starting material was CD4+ or CD8+ T cells sorted from blood, obtained in a trial of the OX40 agonist ivuxolimab. The J gene is TRBJ2-3, the V gene TRBV25-1; D gene ambiguous. The CDR3 DNA reads TGTGCCAGCAGTTCTTTTAAGGTTCAGAGCACAGATACGCAGTATTTT. Translation gives CASSSFKVQSTDTQYF.